Below, 17 T cell receptor beta chains from the same sample are listed, as sequenced in a study of blood T cells in healthy people across ages. Sample-barcoded 5' priming and a J-beta primer mix drove a second PCR of roughly 7 to 11 cycles. TCRdb itself ran the 5' RACE reads through MiXCR, one entry per CDR3 protein. The sample yields 730,000 or so distinct CDR3 sequences, roughly 44% seen once. The material sequenced was blood. The origin of the receptors is a woman aged 55-70 years in good health.

The chain employs TRBV6-2 or TRBV6-3 and TRBJ1-5; 7 positions agree with TRBD1. Per the germline V gene, CDR1 is MNHEY and CDR2 is SVGEGT. CDR3 length: 14 amino acids. V shed 2 bases and J 5 bases; nucleotides not matched to a gene: 3. The CDR3 DNA sequence: TGTGCCAGCAGTTACCTAGGGACAGATCAGCCCCAGCATTTT. Protein sequence: CASSYLGTDQPQHF.

This clonotype was seen more than once but under ten times. V is TRBV3-1 and J is TRBJ2-7; D may be TRBD2 (6 bases). Germline V CDR1 and CDR2: LGHDT, YNNKEL (reference sequence). The CDR3 is made up of 14 amino acids. V gave up 4 bases and J gave up 3 bases, with 13 bases separating them. The CDR3 sequence: CASSLSGLIYEQYF. In DNA form, the CDR3 reads TGTGCCAGCAGCCTCTCGGGACTCATCTACGAGCAGTACTTC.

This clonotype was counted at least ten times. The chain joins TRBV12-3 or TRBV12-4 to TRBJ2-7; D gene ambiguous. The CDR3 sequence is 13 residues long. Trimming pared 1 base from V and 4 bases from J, leaving 8 bases between. As DNA, the CDR3 is TGTGCCAGCAGTTTAGACCTGGGATACGAGCAGTACTTC. Translated: CASSLDLGYEQYF.

A few counts support this clonotype. This sequence joins TRBV12-3 or TRBV12-4 and TRBJ2-3, with a possible D match to TRBD1 (6 bases). This CDR3 contains 15 residues. V lost 6 bases and J lost 3, with 16 bases in between. Written as DNA, the CDR3 is TGTGCCAGCAGCCCCTCCACAGGGAGTACAGATACGCAGTATTTT. Protein: CASSPSTGSTDTQYF.

The sample holds a few counts of this clonotype. The genes are TRBV30 and TRBJ2-3; D is uncertain. Per germline, CDR1 GTSNPN and CDR2 SVGIG (reference sequence). The CDR3 runs to 12 residues. V gave up 3 bases and J gave up 4 bases, with 8 bases separating them. The CDR3 loop is CAWRPSSDTQYF. The CDR3 nucleotides are TGTGCCTGGAGGCCCTCCTCAGATACGCAGTATTTT.

The gene calls are TRBV21-1 and TRBJ1-4; no check of the table's D call, TRBD1, against the DNA was made. TRBV21-1 corresponds to a pseudogene. The CDR3 is 20 amino acids. CDR3 amino acids: CASSNELLGCQGATNEKLFF. The CDR3 DNA reads TGTGCCAGCAGCAATGAACTATTAGGTTGTCAGGGGGCAACTAATGAAAAACTGTTTTTT.

The V and J genes are TRBV20-1 and TRBJ2-5; the match to TRBD1 covers 8 bases. This CDR3 spans 13 amino acids. The trim removed 7 bases at V and 5 bases at J, leaving 9 bases unmatched. CDR1 is DFQATT and CDR2 is SNEGSKA in the germline V gene (reference sequence). As DNA, the CDR3 is TGCAGTGAAACAGGGGGTCGCGGGGAGACCCAGTACTTC. Translated, it gives CSETGGRGETQYF.

The chain carries TRBV29-1 and TRBJ2-1, with 7 bases fitting TRBD2. The assigned J gene may be wrong: the sequence end matches TRBJ2-7 better. The CDR3 is 17 residues long. Per the germline V gene, CDR1 is SQVTM and CDR2 is ANQGSEA. The CDR3 DNA reads TGCAGCGTTGAAGGTCTAGCGGTAACCACCTCCTACAATGAGCAGTACTTC. Translation: CSVEGLAVTTSYNEQYF.

The gene calls are TRBV7-2 and TRBJ2-3; D is possibly TRBD1 or TRBD2 (5 bases each). CDR3 length: 16 residues. The V and J ends lost 1 base and 0 bases respectively, with 11 bases between them. Germline V gene lookup returns CDR1 SGHTA and CDR2 FQGNSA. In nucleotides, the CDR3 is TGTGCCAGCAGCTTAGGGGGCTGGACTAGCACAGATACGCAGTATTTT. Translating gives CASSLGGWTSTDTQYF.

Concerning this clonotype: The germline gene is not matched at one end of the junction; a read error may be the cause. The V and J genes are TRBV7-2 and TRBJ2-1, with TRBD1 identical over 10 bases. The CDR3 has 16 amino acids. Germline V gene sequence: CDR1 SGHTA, CDR2 FQGNSA. The CDR3 region is CASSLRDRGFYNELFF. CDR3 bases: TGTGCCAGCAGCTTAAGGGACAGGGGTTTTTACAATGAGCTGTTCTTC.

Note on this clonotype: The junction shows a germline mismatch at one end, possibly a read error. The J gene is TRBJ2-5, the V gene TRBV11-1, with D unresolved. The CDR3 is 14 residues long. CDR1 is SGHAT and CDR2 is FQDESV in the germline V gene (reference sequence). This chain's CDR3 is CASTGGSNHETQYF. The CDR3 DNA sequence: TGTGCCAGCACCGGTGGCTCAAACCACGAGACCCAGTACTTC.

This chain uses TRBV5-1 with TRBJ2-2; 8 nucleotides line up with TRBD1. The CDR3 length is 18 residues. Germline V gene data show CDR1 as SGHRS and CDR2 as YFSETQ. With 4 bases clipped from V and 1 base from J, the junction kept 12 bases outside the gene matches. In DNA, the CDR3 is TGCGCCAGCAGCCTGGGGGAGACAGGGGCCGTGAACACCGGGGAGCTGTTTTTT. It yields the protein CASSLGETGAVNTGELFF.

This chain connects TRBV29-1 to TRBJ2-1; no reliable D call. The germline V gene encodes CDR1 SQVTM and CDR2 ANQGSEA. Trimming took 6 bases from V and 4 from J, leaving 7 bases between them. CDR3 size: 11 residues. CDR3 in DNA: TGCAGCGTCCCCAGTTACAATGAGCAGTTCTTC. Its translation: CSVPSYNEQFF.

The CDR3 DNA sequence: TGTGCCAGCAGTTTATGGCCCTCGGGGGACGAGCAGTACTTC. Its protein is CASSLWPSGDEQYF. The chain recombines TRBV28 with TRBJ2-7; D is perhaps TRBD2 (6 bases). V was clipped by 0 bases and J by 5 bases, with 11 bases between them. The CDR3 is 14 amino acids. The germline CDR1 and CDR2 sequences are MDHEN and SYDVKM.

This chain connects TRBV20-1 to TRBJ2-7; D unresolved. The V end lost 6 bases, the J end lost 0 bases, and 15 bases lay between the germline ends. Looked up from germline, CDR1 is DFQATT and CDR2 is SNEGSKA (reference sequence). The CDR3 runs 14 residues. CDR3 amino acids: CSASAERFSYEQYF. CDR3 nucleotide sequence: TGCAGTGCCAGCGCGGAGAGATTCTCCTACGAGCAGTACTTC.

The V and J genes are TRBV12-3 or TRBV12-4 and TRBJ2-7; D possibly uses TRBD1 or TRBD2 (5 bases each). There are 14 residues in the CDR3. V dropped 5 bases and J dropped 1 base, with 12 bases sitting between them. In nucleotides, the CDR3 is TGTGCCAGCAGTGGGTTGGGGGTTTCCTACGAGCAGTACTTC. Protein sequence: CASSGLGVSYEQYF.

V usage is TRBV29-1 and J usage is TRBJ2-7; D may be TRBD1 or TRBD2 (5 bases each). The CDR3 spans 16 residues. CDR1 and CDR2 from the germline V gene are SQVTM and ANQGSEA. Trimming left V 3 bases short and J 10 bases short, with 28 bases between. The CDR3 DNA sequence: TGCAGCGTTGAGGGTGAGGGATGGGGCGGCCAAGATACCCAGTACTTC. Its translation is CSVEGEGWGGQDTQYF.